This T cell receptor (beta chain) comes out of a study of regulatory and conventional T cells in RAG deficiency. Notes on the study in general: In Omenn syndrome, Treg and Tconv repertoires overlapped >75%.

V dropped 1 base and J dropped 4 bases, with 11 bases sitting between them. In germline, CDR1 is LNHDA, CDR2 SQIVND (reference sequence). The CDR3 sequence is 15 residues long. In regard to this clone: Its antigen is still unknown.

Only in-frame clones appear in the TCRdb table, and some are missing; sequencing was by immunoSEQ multiplex PCR. The sample lists 6,000 to 8,500 clones, more than 75% occurring once. These data also featured in a second study, about regulatory T cells. That source adds: Amplification used 52 TRBV primers and 13 TRBJ primers.

The sequence was collected from a human donor in good health. The genes are TRBV19 and TRBJ2-1; D may be TRBD2 (6 bases). The material sequenced was CD8+ T cells sorted from blood. DNA of the CDR3: TGTGCCAGTAGTATAGGCGGGGCCACATACAATGAGCAGTTCTTC. It codes for CASSIGGATYNEQFF.